This TCR beta chain was identified in a study of monozygotic twins with inflammatory bowel disease. Points from the study as a whole: Healthy twins shared more clonotypes with others than IBD patients, most markedly active ones.

Details on this clonotype: Its antigen is as yet unknown.

The RNA usage for each TCR library was around 3.5 ug of total RNA. Per-sample cDNA came from eight separate reactions. Researchers used template switching to add UMIs featuring a 6-nucleotide sample barcode. Reanalyzing the 5' RACE reads, TCRdb keeps one entry per CDR3 protein, without DNA. Here the sample table reports 350,000 to 550,000 distinct CDR3 sequences. The source of this sequence is a human donor with ulcerative colitis or Crohn's disease, or a healthy co-twin of an affected twin (not recorded which). Sequencing was done on a sample of blood.

CDR3 residues: CASSYSWSYEQYF. The chain carries TRBV6-5 and TRBJ2-7. This CDR3 comprises 13 residues. Germline assignment: CDR1 MNHEY and CDR2 SVGAGI.